This note documents a single TCR beta chain sequence. The antigen is unknown. CDR1 SEHNR and CDR2 FQNEAQ come from the germline V gene (reference sequence). This CDR3 is 15 amino acids long. The data were obtained in a study of CXCR3-negative and CXCR3-positive naive CD8 T cells. Notes on the study in general: Naive CXCR3-positive and CXCR3-negative cells shared similar TRBV-TRBJ usage, unlike memory cells.

5' RACE that incorporated UMI labels was used to prepare the TRB cDNA libraries. After re-calling the 5' RACE reads, TCRdb lists one entry per CDR3 protein, DNA absent. The data include thousands of distinct CDR3 sequences; the top ten clones carry 2.7%. Sequencing was carried out using naive CXCR3- CD8+ T cells from blood. The subset was: CD45RO-CCR7+CD27+CD95- naive CD8+ T cells lacking CXCR3 (TNR3-). This chain uses TRBV7-9 with TRBJ2-5; TCRdb outputs TRBD1, but without DNA this stays unchecked. The sequence was collected from a human donor in good health. Some clones in this sample may be carry-over from other donors' samples. CDR3 protein: CASSRATGAQETQYF.